A selection of T cell receptor beta chains follows, all from one sample in a study of spatial heterogeneity in lung cancer. TCRdb redid the calling of the 5' RACE reads with MiXCR, one entry per CDR3 protein. The table records 45,000 or so distinct CDR3 sequences, about an eighth of them present only once. The sample here was PBMCs, taken at surgery. The receptor set was obtained from a female donor with early-stage non-small cell lung cancer. CDR3s include the opening cysteine and the closing phenylalanine or tryptophan. A D gene is named only where the DNA matches it firmly. A clone size is listed for some rows: how often the clone was seen (once, few, many), or a class if it is expanded.

CDR3aa: CASSPPQGAGYGYTF; CDR3nt: TGTGCCAGCAGTCCTCCACAGGGGGCAGGCTATGGCTACACCTTC; j_gene: TRBJ1-2; abundance: few; v_gene: TRBV12-3/TRBV12-4; d_gene: TRBD1
CDR3aa: CASSRVAGTVEQYF; CDR3nt: TGTGCCAGCAGCCGCGTGGCGGGGACAGTCGAGCAGTACTTC; j_gene: TRBJ2-7; abundance: .; v_gene: TRBV11-2; d_gene: .
CDR3aa: CASSENLAGGNTGELFF; CDR3nt: TGTGCCAGCAGTGAAAATCTAGCGGGGGGAAACACCGGGGAGCTGTTTTTT; j_gene: TRBJ2-2; abundance: few; v_gene: TRBV6-1; d_gene: TRBD2
CDR3aa: CATSETFSYGYTF; CDR3nt: TGTGCCACCTCGGAGACTTTTTCCTATGGCTACACCTTC; j_gene: TRBJ1-2; abundance: few; v_gene: TRBV6-6; d_gene: .
CDR3aa: CASRDRENSPLHF; CDR3nt: TGTGCCAGCAGGGACAGGGAAAATTCACCCCTCCACTTT; j_gene: TRBJ1-6; abundance: .; v_gene: TRBV2; d_gene: TRBD1
CDR3aa: CASSLGLAHTSTDTQYF; CDR3nt: TGTGCCAGCAGCCTCGGACTAGCCCATACAAGCACAGATACGCAGTATTTT; j_gene: TRBJ2-3; abundance: few; v_gene: TRBV7-6; d_gene: TRBD2
CDR3aa: CSASRAGGRTDTQYF; CDR3nt: TGCAGTGCTAGTCGGGCGGGGGGGCGGACAGATACGCAGTATTTT; j_gene: TRBJ2-3; abundance: many; v_gene: TRBV20-1; d_gene: TRBD2
CDR3aa: CASSWGLAGGSRTDTQYF; CDR3nt: TGCGCCAGCAGCTGGGGACTAGCGGGGGGTTCCCGCACAGATACGCAGTATTTT; j_gene: TRBJ2-3; abundance: few; v_gene: TRBV5-1; d_gene: TRBD2
CDR3aa: CATSDPSAGDKDTQYF; CDR3nt: TGTGCCACCAGTGATCCCTCCGCCGGGGATAAAGATACGCAGTATTTT; j_gene: TRBJ2-3; abundance: many; v_gene: TRBV24-1; d_gene: .
CDR3aa: CASSPGSVAGYTF; CDR3nt: TGCGCCAGCAGCCCCGGATCGGTTGCTGGCTACACCTTC; j_gene: TRBJ1-2; abundance: .; v_gene: TRBV5-1; d_gene: .
CDR3aa: CASSPTGDLFYEQYF; CDR3nt: TGTGCCAGCAGCCCCACAGGGGACCTTTTCTACGAGCAGTACTTC; j_gene: TRBJ2-7; abundance: many; v_gene: TRBV27; d_gene: TRBD1
CDR3aa: CASSVAIGQPQHF; CDR3nt: TGTGCCAGCAGCGTAGCTATCGGGCAGCCCCAGCATTTT; j_gene: TRBJ1-5; abundance: few; v_gene: TRBV9; d_gene: .
CDR3aa: CASSPSGGPSYNEQYF; CDR3nt: TGTGCCAGCAGTCCCAGCGGGGGGCCCTCCTACAATGAGCAGTACTTC; j_gene: TRBJ2-7; abundance: .; v_gene: TRBV12-3/TRBV12-4; d_gene: TRBD2
CDR3aa: CASSLRGQTYGYTF; CDR3nt: TGTGCCAGCAGTTTAAGGGGACAGACCTATGGCTACACCTTC; j_gene: TRBJ1-2; abundance: .; v_gene: TRBV12-3/TRBV12-4; d_gene: TRBD1
CDR3aa: CASSYDSTDTQYF; CDR3nt: TGTGCCAGCAGTTACGACAGCACAGATACGCAGTATTTT; j_gene: TRBJ2-3; abundance: .; v_gene: TRBV6-5; d_gene: .
CDR3aa: CASSGDTINTQYF; CDR3nt: TGCGCCAGCAGCGGGGACACTATCAATACGCAGTATTTT; j_gene: TRBJ2-3; abundance: many; v_gene: TRBV5-1; d_gene: .
CDR3aa: CASSPARGAETQYF; CDR3nt: TGTGCCAGCAGTCCCGCTCGGGGGGCAGAGACCCAGTACTTC; j_gene: TRBJ2-5; abundance: .; v_gene: TRBV27; d_gene: .
CDR3aa: CAIWTGNTGELFF; CDR3nt: TGTGCCATATGGACAGGGAATACCGGGGAGCTGTTTTTT; j_gene: TRBJ2-2; abundance: many; v_gene: TRBV7-9; d_gene: TRBD1
CDR3aa: CASSEGQGASQPQHF; CDR3nt: TGTGCCAGCAGCGAGGGACAGGGGGCAAGTCAGCCCCAGCATTTT; j_gene: TRBJ1-5; abundance: .; v_gene: TRBV7-6; d_gene: TRBD1
CDR3aa: CASSFRDRGQVGELFF; CDR3nt: TGTGCCAGCAGTTTCCGGGACAGGGGGCAGGTCGGGGAGCTGTTTTTT; j_gene: TRBJ2-2; abundance: .; v_gene: TRBV28; d_gene: TRBD1
CDR3aa: CASSPRLADYNEQFF; CDR3nt: TGTGCCAGCAGCCCACGACTAGCGGACTACAATGAGCAGTTCTTC; j_gene: TRBJ2-1; abundance: many; v_gene: TRBV14; d_gene: TRBD2
CDR3aa: CASNYRGNSPLHF; CDR3nt: TGTGCCAGCAACTACAGGGGTAATTCACCCCTCCACTTT; j_gene: TRBJ1-6; abundance: .; v_gene: TRBV12-3/TRBV12-4; d_gene: TRBD1
CDR3aa: CASKSDRRGSSSGANVLTF; CDR3nt: TGTGCCAGCAAAAGTGACAGGCGGGGTTCTAGCTCTGGGGCCAACGTCCTGACTTTC; j_gene: TRBJ2-6; abundance: .; v_gene: TRBV27; d_gene: .
CDR3aa: CAWSVGPGNTEAFF; CDR3nt: TGTGCCTGGAGTGTGGGCCCCGGAAACACTGAAGCTTTCTTT; j_gene: TRBJ1-1; abundance: few; v_gene: TRBV30; d_gene: .
CDR3aa: CASSSPGYSNTEAFF; CDR3nt: TGTGCCAGCAGCTCTCCAGGGTATTCGAACACTGAAGCTTTCTTT; j_gene: TRBJ1-1; abundance: .; v_gene: TRBV7-9; d_gene: .
CDR3aa: CASSGQGAQDEQFF; CDR3nt: TGTGCCAGCAGTGGACAGGGGGCGCAGGATGAGCAGTTCTTC; j_gene: TRBJ2-1; abundance: .; v_gene: TRBV6-6; d_gene: TRBD1
CDR3aa: CASSSRRLAGGLHNEQFF; CDR3nt: TGTGCCAGCAGCTCGCGCCGACTAGCGGGGGGGCTCCACAATGAGCAGTTCTTC; j_gene: TRBJ2-1; abundance: few; v_gene: TRBV7-2; d_gene: TRBD2
CDR3aa: CASSYSQGGYGYTF; CDR3nt: TGTGCCAGCAGTTACTCACAGGGCGGCTATGGCTACACCTTC; j_gene: TRBJ1-2; abundance: .; v_gene: TRBV6-5; d_gene: .
CDR3aa: CATSTPWGGILTF; CDR3nt: TGTGCCACCAGCACCCCCTGGGGGGGAATCCTGACTTTC; j_gene: TRBJ2-6; abundance: few; v_gene: TRBV15; d_gene: TRBD2
CDR3aa: CASSLLGPPRNTEAFF; CDR3nt: TGTGCCAGCAGCTTATTGGGTCCCCCGAGGAACACTGAAGCTTTCTTT; j_gene: TRBJ1-1; abundance: many; v_gene: TRBV7-3; d_gene: .
CDR3aa: CASRAGHEQYF; CDR3nt: TGTGCCAGCAGAGCGGGTCACGAGCAGTACTTC; j_gene: TRBJ2-7; abundance: few; v_gene: TRBV2; d_gene: .
CDR3aa: CASSLEFGQGVSPLHF; CDR3nt: TGTGCCAGCAGCTTGGAATTCGGGCAGGGAGTTTCACCCCTCCACTTT; j_gene: TRBJ1-6; abundance: .; v_gene: TRBV5-6; d_gene: .
CDR3aa: CASSFGTGSVELFF; CDR3nt: TGTGCCAGCAGTTTCGGGACAGGGTCTGTGGAGCTGTTTTTT; j_gene: TRBJ2-2; abundance: .; v_gene: TRBV28; d_gene: TRBD1
CDR3aa: CASSRNRGGEGRTEAFF; CDR3nt: TGTGCCAGCAGTCGCAACAGGGGAGGAGAGGGAAGAACTGAAGCTTTCTTT; j_gene: TRBJ1-1; abundance: many; v_gene: TRBV6-5; d_gene: TRBD1
CDR3aa: CASSELESRGGIQYF; CDR3nt: TGTGCCAGCAGTGAACTAGAGTCCAGGGGAGGCATTCAGTACTTC; j_gene: TRBJ2-4; abundance: few; v_gene: TRBV2; d_gene: .
CDR3aa: CASSYGTENEKLFF; CDR3nt: TGTGCCAGCAGCTACGGGACGGAAAATGAAAAACTGTTTTTT; j_gene: TRBJ1-4; abundance: many; v_gene: TRBV5-6; d_gene: .
CDR3aa: CASSQDLGDTDTQYF; CDR3nt: TGTGCCAGCAGCCAAGATCTCGGGGACACAGATACGCAGTATTTT; j_gene: TRBJ2-3; abundance: many; v_gene: TRBV4-2; d_gene: .
CDR3aa: CASSSNRGWKNTEAFF; CDR3nt: TGTGCCAGCAGTTCAAACAGGGGTTGGAAGAACACTGAAGCTTTCTTT; j_gene: TRBJ1-1; abundance: few; v_gene: TRBV6-5; d_gene: TRBD1
CDR3aa: CSARVRLAGDAYNEQFF; CDR3nt: TGCAGTGCTAGAGTTCGACTAGCGGGGGACGCCTACAATGAGCAGTTCTTC; j_gene: TRBJ2-1; abundance: .; v_gene: TRBV20-1; d_gene: TRBD2
CDR3aa: CASSYLPPPSGEQFF; CDR3nt: TGTGCCAGCAGTTACCTCCCCCCACCTAGCGGCGAGCAGTTCTTC; j_gene: TRBJ2-1; abundance: .; v_gene: TRBV6-5; d_gene: TRBD2
CDR3aa: CASTIRGGGALDTQYF; CDR3nt: TGCGCCAGCACAATACGAGGCGGGGGGGCTCTAGATACGCAGTATTTT; j_gene: TRBJ2-3; abundance: few; v_gene: TRBV5-1; d_gene: TRBD2
CDR3aa: CASRTLGDQPQHF; CDR3nt: TGTGCCAGCAGGACGCTTGGCGATCAGCCCCAGCATTTT; j_gene: TRBJ1-5; abundance: many; v_gene: TRBV6-1; d_gene: .
CDR3aa: CATSDRGPGGGDEQFF; CDR3nt: TGTGCCACCAGTGACCGAGGACCTGGGGGTGGCGATGAGCAGTTCTTC; j_gene: TRBJ2-1; abundance: few; v_gene: TRBV24-1; d_gene: .
CDR3aa: CASSSVIQGRAFF; CDR3nt: TGTGCCAGCAGCTCCGTAATACAGGGGAGAGCTTTCTTT; j_gene: TRBJ1-1; abundance: .; v_gene: TRBV7-6; d_gene: TRBD1
CDR3aa: CASSPLAGGPYGTDTQYF; CDR3nt: TGTGCCAGCAGCCCCCTAGCGGGGGGGCCCTACGGCACAGATACGCAGTATTTT; j_gene: TRBJ2-3; abundance: .; v_gene: TRBV7-9; d_gene: TRBD2
CDR3aa: CASSRGGGYNEQFF; CDR3nt: TGTGCCAGCAGCCGGGGGGGGGGTTACAATGAGCAGTTCTTC; j_gene: TRBJ2-1; abundance: few; v_gene: TRBV7-2; d_gene: TRBD2
CDR3aa: CASSLSLQSYEQYF; CDR3nt: TGTGCCAGCAGTTTATCTCTCCAGTCTTACGAGCAGTACTTC; j_gene: TRBJ2-7; abundance: .; v_gene: TRBV27; d_gene: .
CDR3aa: CASSGSAAGDTEAFF; CDR3nt: TGTGCCAGCAGTGGATCCGCTGCCGGGGACACTGAAGCTTTCTTT; j_gene: TRBJ1-1; abundance: .; v_gene: TRBV6-5; d_gene: .
CDR3aa: CASSQGGDPRQYF; CDR3nt: TGTGCCAGCAGCCAAGGGGGGGACCCTCGGCAGTACTTC; j_gene: TRBJ2-7; abundance: .; v_gene: TRBV14; d_gene: .
CDR3aa: CASSPSPGQGRDF; CDR3nt: TGTGCCAGTAGTCCCTCGCCGGGACAGGGAAGAGACTTC; j_gene: TRBJ1-2; abundance: .; v_gene: TRBV19; d_gene: TRBD1
CDR3aa: CSARDRTGGSSPLHF; CDR3nt: TGCAGTGCTAGAGATCGTACAGGGGGCTCTTCACCCCTCCACTTT; j_gene: TRBJ1-6; abundance: .; v_gene: TRBV20-1; d_gene: TRBD1
CDR3aa: CSAPVGWGEAFF; CDR3nt: TGCAGTGCCCCGGTGGGCTGGGGCGAAGCTTTCTTT; j_gene: TRBJ1-1; abundance: many; v_gene: TRBV20-1; d_gene: .
CDR3aa: CASSYSLATDTQYF; CDR3nt: TGTGCCAGCAGTTACTCCCTAGCAACAGATACGCAGTATTTT; j_gene: TRBJ2-3; abundance: .; v_gene: TRBV6-2/TRBV6-3; d_gene: .